The following is a T cell receptor beta chain sequence with its context. The data originate from a study of blood T cell repertoires in COVID-19. In germline, CDR1 is MNHNS, CDR2 SASEGT. Trimming shortened V by 2 bases and J by 2 bases, and 4 bases separated the two germline ends. The CDR3 has 13 amino acids. Methods used by the authors: Amplifying reference gene primers gave estimates of nucleated cell counts. Clones were sequenced by immunoSEQ multiplex PCR, and TCRdb holds only the in-frame ones, with some missing. The D gene and trimming were derived from the DNA, and the V and J assignments and clone size from that table. The sample has under 350,000 clones, more than 75% seen once; the top ten hold 1% to 1.5%.

The chain joins TRBV6-1 to TRBJ1-3; D ambiguous. Sequences were obtained from peripheral blood. This TCR derives from a man aged 65 to 85 with acute or convalescent COVID-19. CDR3 nucleotide sequence: TGTGCCAGCAGTGAAAGCCCTGGAAACACCATATATTTT. The encoded protein is CASSESPGNTIYF.